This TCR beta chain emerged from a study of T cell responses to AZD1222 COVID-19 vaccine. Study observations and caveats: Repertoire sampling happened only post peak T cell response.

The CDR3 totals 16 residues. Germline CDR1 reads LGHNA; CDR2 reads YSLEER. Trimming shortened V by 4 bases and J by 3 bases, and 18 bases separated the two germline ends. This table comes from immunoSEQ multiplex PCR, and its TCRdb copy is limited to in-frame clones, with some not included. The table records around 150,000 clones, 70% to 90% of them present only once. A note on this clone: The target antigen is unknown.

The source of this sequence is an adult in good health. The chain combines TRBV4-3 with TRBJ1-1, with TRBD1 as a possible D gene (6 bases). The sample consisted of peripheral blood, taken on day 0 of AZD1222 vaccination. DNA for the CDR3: TGCGCCAGCAGCCTGTCCTTAGGAGACAGGTACACTGAAGCTTTCTTT. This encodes CASSLSLGDRYTEAFF.